This T cell receptor (beta chain) originates from a study of blood T cell repertoires in COVID-19. Study overall: Researchers got acute and convalescent COVID-19 samples from the United States, Italy and Spain. PBMCs, B-cell-depleted T cells, or T cells were the source of the cDNA or gDNA that made up the material.

The CDR3 sequence is 13 residues long. V lost 5 bases and J lost 0, with 8 bases in between. Germline V gene sequence: CDR1 SGHRS, CDR2 YFSETQ. In this sample, this clone turned up once. The protocol was immunoSEQ multiplex PCR, while the TCRdb copy is restricted to in-frame clones and leaves out a portion. The table shows roughly 100,000 clones, with 71% occurring only once. Sequenced material: peripheral blood. V is TRBV5-1 and J is TRBJ1-1, with D unresolved. The sequence derives from a human donor with acute or convalescent COVID-19. The donor label of this sample is uncertain. The CDR3 DNA follows: TGCGCCAGCAGGTTTAACATGAACACTGAAGCTTTCTTT. Its protein product is CASRFNMNTEAFF.